These T cell receptor beta chains were read from a single sample in a study of blood T cells in healthy people across ages. TCRdb recomputed calls from the 5' RACE reads with MiXCR, one row per CDR3 protein. The data hold 800,000 to 900,000 distinct CDR3 sequences, with roughly 60% observed a single time. Specimen: blood. The receptors originated from a man aged 25-45 years in good health. Each CDR3 is given with its conserved first and last residue. The D gene is left open where the match is weak. Some rows have no size entry. The others give once, few or many, or a class for an expanded clone.

12,NA,TRBV5-5,NA,TRBJ2-5,TGTGCCAGCAGCTTGGAACGGATTGAGCAGTACTTC,CASSLERIEQYF
11,NA,TRBV29-1,NA,TRBJ2-7,TGCAGCGTTGCGACAGCCTACGAGCAGTACTTC,CSVATAYEQYF
18,TRBD2,TRBV5-1,NA,TRBJ2-1,TGCGCCAGCAGCTTGGTTTCTGGAGCGGGGGGGCCCCACAATGAGCAGTTCTTC,CASSLVSGAGGPHNEQFF
14,NA,TRBV20-1,NA,TRBJ2-3,TGCAGTGCTAGACGGCCAGGGTTGTCCGATACGCAGTATTTT,CSARRPGLSDTQYF
15,TRBD1,TRBV6-2/TRBV6-3,once,TRBJ2-3,TGTGCCAGCAGTACCGGGACAGGGTACACAGATACGCAGTATTTT,CASSTGTGYTDTQYF
15,NA,TRBV6-2/TRBV6-3,NA,TRBJ2-3,TGTGCCAGCAGTTACTCGTCGAGAGCCCCGGATACGCAGTATTTT,CASSYSSRAPDTQYF
14,NA,TRBV7-2,NA,TRBJ2-7,TGTGCCAGCAGCTTAGTGGCGGTAACCTACGAGCAGTACTTC,CASSLVAVTYEQYF
14,TRBD1,TRBV10-3,NA,TRBJ2-7,TGTGCCATCAGTGACGGACAGGGAGTTAAAGAGCAGTACTTC,CAISDGQGVKEQYF
13,NA,TRBV20-1,NA,TRBJ1-4,TGCAGTGCCCGGGGGCTAACTAATGAAAAACTGTTTTTT,CSARGLTNEKLFF
12,NA,TRBV20-1,NA,TRBJ1-1,TGCAGTGCTATGGGACCCAACACTGAAGCTTTCTTT,CSAMGPNTEAFF
13,TRBD2,TRBV20-1,NA,TRBJ2-7,TGCAGTGCTAGGCTAGCGGGGGGCAACGAGCAGTACTTC,CSARLAGGNEQYF
14,NA,TRBV7-9,NA,TRBJ2-7,TGTGCCAGCAGTCTCGAAGCGTACTCCTACGAGCAGTACTTC,CASSLEAYSYEQYF
14,TRBD2,TRBV9,NA,TRBJ2-3,TGTGCCAGCAGCCCCGGGGGGGTTAATAACCCGCAGTATTTT,CASSPGGVNNPQYF
18,TRBD1,TRBV4-1,NA,TRBJ2-3,TGCGCCAGCAGCCACCGCAGGCTCCGGGACAGGGAGCCAGATACGCAGTATTTT,CASSHRRLRDREPDTQYF
13,NA,TRBV20-1,NA,TRBJ2-5,TGCAGTGCTATAGTGGGGGGGCCTGAGACCCAGTACTTC,CSAIVGGPETQYF
11,NA,TRBV20-1,many,TRBJ1-2,TGCAGTGCTAGGAGGACCTATGGCTACACCTTC,CSARRTYGYTF